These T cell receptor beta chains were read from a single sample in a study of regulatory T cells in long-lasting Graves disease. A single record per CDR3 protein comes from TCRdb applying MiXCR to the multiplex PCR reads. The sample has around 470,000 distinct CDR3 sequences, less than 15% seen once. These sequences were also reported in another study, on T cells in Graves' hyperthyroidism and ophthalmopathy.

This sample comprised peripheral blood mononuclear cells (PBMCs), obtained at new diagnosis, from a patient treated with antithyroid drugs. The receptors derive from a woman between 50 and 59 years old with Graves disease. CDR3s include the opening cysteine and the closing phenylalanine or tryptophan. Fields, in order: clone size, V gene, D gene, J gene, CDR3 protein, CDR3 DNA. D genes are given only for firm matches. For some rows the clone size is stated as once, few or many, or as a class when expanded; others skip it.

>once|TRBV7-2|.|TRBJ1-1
CASTSLNEAFF
TGTGCCAGCACCTCTCTTAATGAAGCTTTCTTT
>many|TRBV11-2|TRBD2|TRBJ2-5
CASSLAVSAQETQYF
TGTGCCAGCAGCCTAGCGGTTAGCGCACAGGAGACCCAGTACTTC
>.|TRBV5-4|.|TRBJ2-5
CASSPSGGRGVETQYF
TGTGCCAGCAGCCCCTCCGGCGGCAGGGGTGTAGAGACCCAGTACTTC
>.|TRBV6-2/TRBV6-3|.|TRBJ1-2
CASSYLGAFQTF
TGTGCCAGCAGTTATTTAGGGGCCTTTCAAACCTTC
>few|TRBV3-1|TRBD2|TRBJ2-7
CASSHQGLAGGPGISYEQYF
TGTGCCAGCAGCCACCAGGGACTAGCGGGAGGGCCTGGGATTTCCTACGAGCAGTACTTC
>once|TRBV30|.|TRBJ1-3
CAWSVPKDLGNTIYF
TGTGCCTGGAGTGTACCGAAAGACCTTGGAAACACCATATATTTT
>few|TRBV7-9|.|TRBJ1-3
CASSRKGGLSGNTIYF
TGTGCCAGCAGTAGGAAGGGGGGTCTCTCTGGAAACACCATATATTTT
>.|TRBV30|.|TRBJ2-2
CAWKVGGAGELFF
TGTGCCTGGAAGGTGGGGGGAGCCGGGGAGCTGTTTTTT
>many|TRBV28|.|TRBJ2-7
CATEQGSYEQYF
TGTGCCACAGAACAGGGATCCTACGAGCAGTACTTC
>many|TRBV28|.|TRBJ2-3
CATTTGGPTDTQYF
TGTGCCACGACGACCGGGGGGCCTACAGATACGCAGTATTTT
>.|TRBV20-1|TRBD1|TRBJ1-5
CSAPTGIGQPQHF
TGCAGTGCTCCGACAGGGATAGGTCAGCCCCAGCATTTT
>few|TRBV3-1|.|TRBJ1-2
CASSQGAPGDGYTF
TGTGCCAGCAGCCAAGGAGCGCCCGGTGATGGCTACACCTTC
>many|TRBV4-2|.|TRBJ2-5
CASSPPAGRQETQYF
TGTGCCAGCAGCCCGCCGGCAGGGAGGCAAGAGACCCAGTACTTC
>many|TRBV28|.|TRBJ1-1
CASGPGVNTEAFF
TGTGCCAGCGGGCCGGGGGTTAACACTGAAGCTTTCTTT
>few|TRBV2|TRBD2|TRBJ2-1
CASSEATGGRYNEQFF
TGTGCCAGCAGTGAAGCCACTGGCGGGAGGTACAATGAGCAGTTCTTC
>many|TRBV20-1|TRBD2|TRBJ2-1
CSAKGLAGRYEQFF
TGCAGTGCTAAAGGACTAGCGGGAAGATATGAGCAGTTCTTC
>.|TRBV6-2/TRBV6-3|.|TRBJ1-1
CASRTDSNTEAFF
TGTGCCAGCAGAACAGACTCGAACACTGAAGCTTTCTTT
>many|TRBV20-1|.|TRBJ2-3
CSARVSLTTDTQYF
TGCAGTGCTAGAGTATCTCTAACCACAGATACGCAGTATTTT
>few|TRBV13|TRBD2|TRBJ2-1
CASSSGTSGRFFDEQFF
TGTGCCAGCAGCTCCGGGACTAGCGGGAGATTTTTCGATGAGCAGTTCTTC
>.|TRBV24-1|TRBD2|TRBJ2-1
CATSDSRWTSGRESSYNEQLF
TGTGCCACCAGTGATTCTCGTTGGACTAGCGGGAGGGAGAGCTCCTACAATGAGCAGCTCTTC
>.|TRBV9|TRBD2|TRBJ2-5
CASSPRLAGEETQYF
TGTGCCAGCAGCCCTCGACTAGCGGGAGAAGAGACCCAGTACTTC
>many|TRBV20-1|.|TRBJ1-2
CSARPGGATQRANYGYTF
TGCAGTGCTAGACCCGGCGGGGCAACACAAAGAGCTAACTATGGCTACACCTTC
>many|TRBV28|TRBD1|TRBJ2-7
CASSLSLRGGQGQGRLEYEQYF
TGTGCCAGCAGTTTGAGTTTACGTGGGGGACAGGGCCAAGGCCGTCTTGAGTACGAGCAGTACTTC
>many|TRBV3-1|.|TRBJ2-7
CASSRRGEPTYEQYF
TGTGCCAGCAGCCGCCGTGGGGAGCCAACCTACGAGCAGTACTTC
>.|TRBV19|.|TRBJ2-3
CASRTGATDTQYF
TGTGCCAGTAGGACGGGAGCCACAGATACGCAGTATTTT
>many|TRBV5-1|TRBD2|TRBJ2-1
CASSSGLAGSPPYNEQFF
TGCGCCAGCAGCTCTGGACTAGCGGGAAGTCCCCCCTACAATGAGCAGTTCTTC
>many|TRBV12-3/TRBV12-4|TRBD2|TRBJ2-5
CASSPRSSGRGETQYF
TGTGCCAGCAGTCCCCGGAGTAGCGGGAGAGGTGAGACCCAGTACTTC
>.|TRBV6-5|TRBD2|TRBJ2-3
CASSSGTVTGGETDTQYF
TGTGCCAGCAGTTCCGGGACGGTCACGGGGGGAGAAACAGATACGCAGTATTTT
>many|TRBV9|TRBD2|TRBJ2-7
CASSVGPAGEIYEQYF
TGTGCCAGCAGCGTAGGGCCAGCGGGAGAGATCTACGAGCAGTACTTC